A selection of T cell receptor beta chains follows, all from one sample in a study of blood T cell repertoires in COVID-19. TCRdb's copy holds only in-frame clones and misses some; the assay was immunoSEQ multiplex PCR. Found here are about 170,000 clones, about four fifths of them singletons; the top ten hold more than 7.5%. The sequenced material came from peripheral blood. These receptor sequences come from a man aged 35 to 55 who had recovered from COVID-19. The CDR3 runs from the conserved cysteine through the conserved F or W. A D gene is named only where the DNA matches it firmly. Clone size is given for some rows only: seen once, a few or many times, or a class if the clone is expanded.

D,size,V,J,CDR3,DNA
.,.,TRBV11-3,TRBJ2-1,CASSLRGYNEQFF,TGTGCCAGCAGCTTAAGGGGTTACAATGAGCAGTTCTTC
TRBD2,.,TRBV4-1,TRBJ2-3,CASSQGASGGTDTQYF,TGCGCCAGCAGCCAAGGGGCTAGCGGGGGTACAGATACGCAGTATTTT
.,.,TRBV7-9,TRBJ2-2,CASSPTGQMNTGELFF,TGTGCCAGCAGCCCCACCGGACAGATGAACACCGGGGAGCTGTTTTTT
TRBD1,many,TRBV3-1/TRBV3-2,TRBJ2-7,CASSPDGTGSYEQYF,TGTGCCAGCAGCCCAGACGGGACAGGCTCCTACGAGCAGTACTTC
.,.,TRBV19,TRBJ2-1,CASSIRVVLVNEQFF,TGTGCCAGTAGTATCAGGGTCGTCCTAGTGAACGAGCAGTTCTTC
.,.,TRBV30,TRBJ1-3,CAWSAYEDTIYF,TGTGCCTGGAGTGCCTACGAGGACACCATATATTTT
TRBD1,.,TRBV29-1,TRBJ1-2,CSVGVTGGYGYTF,TGCAGCGTTGGGGTGACAGGGGGGTATGGCTACACCTTC
.,.,TRBV6-2/TRBV6-3,TRBJ2-2,CASSYLSGVSGGELFF,TGTGCCAGCAGTTACCTTTCGGGAGTTAGTGGCGGGGAGCTGTTTTTT
TRBD1,.,TRBV5-5,TRBJ2-6,CASSPDRVPSGANVLTF,TGTGCCAGCAGCCCCGACAGGGTGCCTTCTGGGGCCAACGTCCTGACTTTC
TRBD1,.,TRBV7-9,TRBJ1-5,CASSYGQGGNQPQHF,TGTGCCAGCAGCTACGGACAGGGCGGCAATCAGCCCCAGCATTTT
.,.,TRBV11-3,TRBJ1-6,CASSLVGAEWNSPLHF,TGTGCCAGCAGCTTAGTAGGGGCGGAATGGAATTCACCCCTCCACTTT
TRBD1,.,TRBV30,TRBJ2-7,CAWTGTGLSYEQYF,TGTGCCTGGACCGGGACAGGGCTTTCCTACGAGCAGTACTTC
TRBD1,.,TRBV5-4,TRBJ1-3,CASSLQGIMDTIYF,TGTGCCAGCAGCCTACAGGGGATCATGGACACCATATATTTT
.,.,TRBV10-3,TRBJ1-3,CAITGDTVSGNTIYF,TGTGCCATCACCGGGGACACAGTCTCTGGAAACACCATATATTTT
.,.,TRBV28,TRBJ2-7,CASNTVGDEQYF,TGTGCCAGCAACACGGTGGGAGACGAGCAGTACTTC
.,.,TRBV7-2,TRBJ2-5,CASSPGYVVETQYF,TGTGCCAGCAGCCCCGGGTATGTGGTAGAGACCCAGTACTTC
TRBD2,.,TRBV5-1,TRBJ2-5,CASSLAGGSQETQYF,TGCGCCAGCAGCTTGGCGGGAGGGTCCCAAGAGACCCAGTACTTC
TRBD1,.,TRBV7-2,TRBJ2-4,CASSLVDRDKNIQYF,TGTGCCAGCAGCTTAGTTGACAGGGATAAAAACATTCAGTACTTC
.,.,TRBV2,TRBJ1-5,CASSENRASNQPQHF,TGTGCCAGCAGTGAAAACAGGGCGAGCAATCAGCCCCAGCATTTT
TRBD1,.,TRBV18,TRBJ1-1,CASSPPGQGPEAFF,TGTGCCAGCTCACCCCCGGGACAGGGCCCCGAAGCTTTCTTT
.,once,TRBV11-2,TRBJ2-7,CASSYQYEQYF,TGTGCCAGCAGCTATCAGTACGAGCAGTACTTC
.,.,TRBV4-2,TRBJ1-6,CASSQDLGINSPLHF,TGTGCCAGCAGCCAAGATCTTGGCATCAATTCACCCCTCCACTTT
.,.,TRBV12-3/TRBV12-4,TRBJ2-1,CASSHTEDDEQFF,TGTGCCAGCAGCCACACGGAGGACGATGAGCAGTTCTTC
.,.,TRBV24-1,TRBJ2-3,CATSDAGSSVTDTQYF,TGTGCCACCAGTGATGCAGGGTCTAGTGTCACAGATACGCAGTATTTT
TRBD1,.,TRBV19,TRBJ2-7,CASSIPLQGVEQYF,TGTGCCAGTAGTATCCCCCTGCAGGGGGTCGAGCAGTACTTC
TRBD1,.,TRBV27,TRBJ1-5,CASSLGTGVQPQHF,TGTGCCAGCAGTTTGGGGACAGGGGTGCAGCCCCAGCATTTT
.,few,TRBV3-1/TRBV3-2,TRBJ1-1,CASSFSPLGLNTEAFF,TGTGCCAGCAGCTTCTCCCCTCTGGGCCTTAACACTGAAGCTTTCTTT
TRBD2,.,TRBV5-4,TRBJ2-1,CATSSGGGLNNEQFF,TGTGCCACTTCTAGCGGGGGAGGGCTAAACAATGAGCAGTTCTTC
.,.,TRBV28,TRBJ1-4,CASNQGRANEKLFF,TGTGCCAGCAACCAGGGGCGGGCTAATGAAAAACTGTTTTTT
.,.,TRBV18,TRBJ2-7,CASSPTGGSFFEQYF,TGTGCCAGCTCTCCAACGGGGGGCTCTTTCTTCGAGCAGTACTTC
TRBD1,once,TRBV13,TRBJ1-2,CASSSRDSYNYGYTF,TGTGCCAGCAGCTCGAGGGACAGCTATAACTATGGCTACACCTTC
.,.,TRBV27,TRBJ2-7,CASRRTFGGSEGQYF,TGTGCCAGCCGACGGACATTTGGGGGGAGTGAGGGGCAGTACTTC
.,.,TRBV5-5,TRBJ2-3,CASSFSPSTDTQYF,TGTGCCAGCAGCTTCTCTCCCAGCACAGATACGCAGTATTTT